This T cell receptor (beta chain) was obtained from a study of T cells after posttransplantation cyclophosphamide. Treatment was busulfan-fludarabine conditioning, a marrow graft, and cyclophosphamide on days +3 and +4. The assay was immunoSEQ multiplex PCR, and TCRdb's table has in-frame clones only and misses some. The sample carries thousands of clones, roughly four fifths recorded once. Sequences were derived from PBMCs, sampled almost 1,500 days after allogeneic stem cell transplant with posttransplant cyclophosphamide. The clonotype comes from a male patient younger than 45 who received an allogeneic stem cell transplant from a related donor, was CMV-positive, and had acute GVHD only. Some T cells may possibly be graft donor cells.

CDR3 in amino acids: CASSHGEAPTNEKLFF. CDR3 nucleotide sequence: TGCGCCAGCAGCCACGGGGAAGCCCCAACTAATGAAAAACTGTTTTTT. The J gene is TRBJ1-4, the V gene TRBV4-1; D ambiguous. The germline V gene encodes CDR1 MGHRA and CDR2 YSYEKL. This CDR3 has 16 amino acids. The germline V and J ends were trimmed by 3 bases and 0 bases, with 11 bases remaining between them.